These 9 T cell receptor beta chains came from one sample sequenced in a study of cytomegalovirus exposure and HLA in healthy donors. Measured with immunoSEQ multiplex PCR; TCRdb has only the in-frame clones, and not every one. The sample lists some 130,000 clones, 75% to 90% occurring once. Sequencing was carried out using PBMCs. Every receptor here comes from a woman between 18 and 29 years old in good health and CMV-seronegative.

This sequence joins TRBV7-6 and TRBJ2-1, with TRBD2 matching 8 bases. Germline CDR1 SGHVS, CDR2 FNYEAQ. The V segment lost 6 bases and the J segment 9 bases; nucleotides outside the gene matches: 19. There are 17 residues in the CDR3. The CDR3 DNA sequence: TGTGCCAGCAGACCGGGACCCGGGACTAGACTCCAGGTTGAGCAGTTCTTC. Translated, it gives CASRPGPGTRLQVEQFF.

The V and J genes are TRBV6-1 and TRBJ1-6, with a tentative D call TRBD1 (5 bases). V was clipped by 11 bases and J by 1 base, with 9 bases between them. The germline V gene has CDR1 MNHNS and CDR2 SASEGT. CDR3 length: 13 residues. Written as DNA, the CDR3 is TGTGCCTGCCAGGGTTCCTATAATTCACCCCTCCACTTT. Its translation: CACQGSYNSPLHF.

The chain employs TRBV5-4 and TRBJ1-6; TRBD1 agrees at 8 bases. The CDR3 is made up of 15 amino acids. The germline gives CDR1 SGHNT, CDR2 YYREEE (reference sequence). V lost 0 bases to trimming and J lost 10 bases; unmatched junction nucleotides: 6. DNA for the CDR3: TGTGCCAGCAGCTTGGCGGACAGGGTAGGGTCACCCCTCCACTTT. Protein product: CASSLADRVGSPLHF. Based on the CDR3 plus reference TRBV5-4 and TRBJ1-6, the full variable domain is ETGVTQSPTHLIKTRGQQVTLRCSSQSGHNTVSWYQQALGQGPQFIFQYYREEENGRGNFPPRFSGLQFPNYSSELNVNALELDDSALYLCASSLADRVGSPLHFGNGTRLTVT.

J is TRBJ2-3 and V is TRBV25-1; 9 bases are a match to TRBD1. After removal of 0 bases from V and 9 bases from J, the junction contained 10 bases not matched to a gene. This CDR3 is built from 16 residues. The V gene's germline CDR1 is MGHDK and CDR2 SYGVNS. CDR3 protein: CASSEYGTGWGGTQYF. Here the CDR3 DNA reads TGTGCCAGCAGTGAATACGGGACAGGGTGGGGAGGCACGCAGTATTTT. The full variable domain, with the rest looked up from reference TRBV25-1 and TRBJ2-3, is EADIYQTPRYLVIGTGKKITLECSQTMGHDKMYWYQQDPGMELHLIHYSYGVNSTEKGDLSSESTVSRIRTEHFPLTLESARPSHTSQYLCASSEYGTGWGGTQYFGPGTRLTVL.

The gene calls are TRBV19 and TRBJ1-1, with 7 positions matching TRBD1. The germline V gene has CDR1 LNHDA and CDR2 SQIVND (reference sequence). This CDR3 is built from 15 residues. J gave up 1 base and V 1 base, and 3 bases lay outside the gene matches. The CDR3 nucleotides are TGTGCCAGTAGTATAGGAGGACAGGAGAACACTGAAGCTTTCTTT. Translation gives CASSIGGQENTEAFF.

The chain couples TRBV7-9 to TRBJ2-3, with TRBD2 matching 7 bases. Germline CDR1 SEHNR, CDR2 FQNEAQ (reference sequence). This CDR3 is built from 15 residues. Losses at the gene ends were 6 bases for V and 1 base for J; bases not matched to a gene: 7. The CDR3 sequence: CASSMGGAGTDTQYF. The CDR3 coding sequence is TGTGCCAGCAGTATGGGAGGGGCGGGCACAGATACGCAGTATTTT.

Comment on this clone: A read error is possible here, since a much larger clone lies one base away. This sequence joins TRBV7-6 and TRBJ1-1, with 9 positions matching TRBD1. The germline gives CDR1 SGHVS, CDR2 FNYEAQ. The CDR3 length is 14 residues. Germline trimming cut 4 bases from V and 1 base from J; bases unmatched to any gene: 1. The CDR3 loop is CASSWGQGNTEAFF. CDR3 DNA sequence: TGTGCCAGCAGCTGGGGACAGGGGAACACTGAAGCTTTCTTT.

The chain combines TRBV11-2 with TRBJ2-2, with a weak D call TRBD1 (6 bases). Germline CDR1 reads SGHAT; CDR2 reads FQNNGV. The V end lost 1 base, the J end lost 10 bases, and 25 bases lay between the germline ends. The CDR3 extends over 18 amino acids. The CDR3 coding sequence is TGTGCCAGCAGCTTAGTGACCACCACAGGCTTACAGGGAGCGGAGCTGTTTTTT. It is translated as CASSLVTTTGLQGAELFF.

The genes are TRBV28 and TRBJ2-7; 10 nucleotides agree with TRBD1. V gave up 0 bases and J gave up 6 bases; unmatched junction bases: 5. This CDR3 spans 15 amino acids. From germline, CDR1 is MDHEN and CDR2 SYDVKM. The CDR3 nucleotides are TGTGCCAGCAGTTTATGGGGACAGGGGTGGTTCGAGCAGTACTTC. Encoded protein: CASSLWGQGWFEQYF. Complete variable domain (other parts from reference TRBV28 and TRBJ2-7): DVKVTQSSRYLVKRTGEKVFLECVQDMDHENMFWYRQDPGLGLRLIYFSYDVKMKEKGDIPEGYSVSREKKERFSLILESASTNQTSMYLCASSLWGQGWFEQYFGPGTRLTVT.